This T cell receptor (beta chain) originates from a study of blood T cell repertoires in COVID-19. Study details: Samples representing acute and convalescent COVID-19 were sourced from the United States, Italy and Spain. PBMCs, B-cell-depleted T cells, or T cells were the source of the cDNA or gDNA that made up the material.

Source study methods: Reference gene primer amplification yielded estimated nucleated cell counts. Libraries were prepared by immunoSEQ multiplex PCR; TCRdb keeps only in-frame clonotypes and omits some of them. That table gives V, J and clone size, and the DNA gave D and trimming. The sample consists of some 50,000 clones, 87% of them appearing once. The V and J ends lost 0 bases and 7 bases, in that order; junction bases with no gene match: 4. This CDR3 region has 16 residues. The germline V gene encodes CDR1 SGHRS and CDR2 YFSETQ. Sequencing was done on a sample of peripheral blood. This receptor was taken from a man aged 45 to 65 with active COVID-19. The chain uses TRBV5-1 and TRBJ1-6; 10 nucleotides match TRBD1. CDR3 coding DNA: TGCGCCAGCAGCTTGGGTACGGGACAGGGGAATTCACCCCTCCACTTT. Its translation is CASSLGTGQGNSPLHF. The whole variable domain, remainder taken from reference TRBV5-1 and TRBJ1-6, is KAGVTQTPRYLIKTRGQQVTLSCSPISGHRSVSWYQQTPGQGLQFLFEYFSETQRNKGNFPGRFSGRQFSNSRSEMNVSTLELGDSALYLCASSLGTGQGNSPLHFGNGTRLTVT.